Included here is one T cell receptor beta chain sequence, with context. Its specificity is not known. This CDR3 is built from 13 residues. The germline V gene encodes CDR1 SGHRS and CDR2 YFSETQ. Trimming took 0 bases from V and 9 from J, leaving 12 bases between them. Primers included in the PCR were 60 Vbeta and 13 Jbeta primers. Clones were sequenced by immunoSEQ multiplex PCR, and TCRdb holds only the in-frame ones, with some missing. The sample shows fewer than 200,000 clones, 82% of them seen only once. This entry belongs to a study of cytomegalovirus exposure and HLA in healthy donors. Study-wide findings and caveats: Immune exposure information available was restricted to CMV serostatus. Trimming of TCR beta V- and J-genes showed a link, identified in a later analysis, to a missense DCLRE1C variant. Follow-up analysis seemed to connect common viral pathogens with several of the most significant clusters identified.

V and J are TRBV5-1 and TRBJ1-2, with D possibly TRBD1 on 5 matching bases. This TCR came from a male donor in good health and CMV-seronegative. The material sequenced was PBMCs. CDR3 in amino acids: CASSLAGDGRYTF. For the CDR3, the DNA is TGCGCCAGCAGCTTGGCGGGGGACGGGCGCTACACCTTC.